The rows below give T cell receptor beta chains drawn from one sample of a study of PD-1 blockade in classical Hodgkin lymphoma. The assay was immunoSEQ multiplex PCR, and TCRdb's table has in-frame clones only and misses some. The profile shows approximately 4,500 clones, 77% of them singletons. The source material was CD8+ T cells from blood, sampled at baseline. These receptors were collected from a human donor with classical Hodgkin lymphoma. The CDR3 runs from the conserved cysteine through the conserved F or W. A D gene is named only where the DNA matches it firmly. Only some rows state a clone size, as once, few, many or a class for expanded clones.

j_gene: TRBJ2-7
v_gene: TRBV5-1
abundance: NA
d_gene: NA
CDR3aa: CASSLELAGSYEQYF
CDR3nt: TGCGCCAGCAGCTTGGAACTAGCAGGCTCCTACGAGCAGTACTTC

j_gene: TRBJ1-4
v_gene: TRBV9
abundance: NA
d_gene: TRBD1
CDR3aa: CASSDGTGVEKLFF
CDR3nt: TGTGCCAGCAGCGACGGGACAGGGGTGGAAAAACTGTTTTTT

j_gene: TRBJ1-2
v_gene: TRBV10-3
abundance: NA
d_gene: NA
CDR3aa: CAISDYLWYGYTF
CDR3nt: TGTGCCATCAGTGACTATCTTTGGTATGGCTACACCTTC

j_gene: TRBJ1-2
v_gene: TRBV10-2
abundance: few
d_gene: NA
CDR3aa: CASSVGPPFGYTF
CDR3nt: TGCGCCAGCAGTGTTGGTCCTCCTTTTGGCTACACCTTC

j_gene: TRBJ2-7
v_gene: TRBV19
abundance: NA
d_gene: TRBD1
CDR3aa: CASSKGQGRFWEQYF
CDR3nt: TGTGCCAGTAGTAAAGGACAGGGGCGCTTCTGGGAGCAGTACTTC

j_gene: TRBJ2-1
v_gene: TRBV5-1
abundance: NA
d_gene: TRBD1
CDR3aa: CASSLTGVEQFF
CDR3nt: TGCGCCAGCAGCTTGACAGGGGTCGAGCAGTTCTTC

j_gene: TRBJ1-2
v_gene: TRBV6-5
abundance: NA
d_gene: NA
CDR3aa: CASSTFSYGYTF
CDR3nt: TGTGCCAGCAGCACCTTCAGTTATGGCTACACCTTC

j_gene: TRBJ1-1
v_gene: TRBV7-9
abundance: NA
d_gene: NA
CDR3aa: CASSLGGGLNTEAFF
CDR3nt: TGTGCCAGCAGCTTAGGCGGGGGATTAAACACTGAAGCTTTCTTT

j_gene: TRBJ2-1
v_gene: TRBV7-6
abundance: NA
d_gene: TRBD2
CDR3aa: CASSLEAGGPVEPNEQFF
CDR3nt: TGTGCCAGCAGCTTAGAGGCGGGGGGGCCAGTAGAACCCAATGAGCAGTTCTTC

j_gene: TRBJ2-5
v_gene: TRBV5-6
abundance: NA
d_gene: NA
CDR3aa: CASSLDVVQETQYF
CDR3nt: TGTGCCAGCAGCTTGGATGTGGTCCAAGAGACCCAGTACTTC

j_gene: TRBJ2-7
v_gene: TRBV2
abundance: NA
d_gene: NA
CDR3aa: CASTQRWGPHYEQYF
CDR3nt: TGTGCCAGCACACAACGTTGGGGGCCGCACTACGAGCAGTACTTC

j_gene: TRBJ1-2
v_gene: TRBV9
abundance: once
d_gene: TRBD1
CDR3aa: CASSSRTGGEFSYGYTF
CDR3nt: TGTGCCAGCAGCTCGCGGACAGGGGGCGAATTCTCCTATGGCTACACCTTC

j_gene: TRBJ1-1
v_gene: TRBV7-9
abundance: NA
d_gene: NA
CDR3aa: CASSLEGGNTEAFF
CDR3nt: TGTGCCAGCAGCTTAGAAGGCGGGAACACTGAAGCTTTCTTT

j_gene: TRBJ2-7
v_gene: TRBV19
abundance: NA
d_gene: NA
CDR3aa: CASSMGRDSGSYEQYF
CDR3nt: TGTGCCAGTAGTATGGGGCGGGACTCCGGGTCGTACGAGCAGTACTTC

j_gene: TRBJ2-7
v_gene: TRBV6-6
abundance: NA
d_gene: NA
CDR3aa: CASSYSKLQPSYEQYF
CDR3nt: TGTGCCAGCAGTTACTCGAAGTTGCAGCCCTCCTACGAGCAGTACTTC

j_gene: TRBJ1-1
v_gene: TRBV2
abundance: few
d_gene: NA
CDR3aa: CASSAKSGQYTEAFF
CDR3nt: TGTGCCAGCAGTGCGAAATCCGGGCAATACACTGAAGCTTTCTTT

j_gene: TRBJ2-7
v_gene: TRBV30
abundance: NA
d_gene: TRBD1
CDR3aa: CAELPRDRPIYEQYF
CDR3nt: TGTGCCGAGCTCCCCCGGGACAGGCCAATCTACGAGCAGTACTTC

j_gene: TRBJ2-1
v_gene: TRBV5-6
abundance: NA
d_gene: NA
CDR3aa: CASSFFGGNEQFF
CDR3nt: TGTGCCAGCAGCTTCTTTGGGGGGAATGAGCAGTTCTTC

j_gene: TRBJ1-4
v_gene: TRBV30
abundance: NA
d_gene: NA
CDR3aa: CAWNLVGGEKLFF
CDR3nt: TGTGCCTGGAATCTGGTGGGAGGTGAAAAACTGTTTTTT

j_gene: TRBJ2-7
v_gene: TRBV4-2
abundance: few
d_gene: NA
CDR3aa: CASSQDSRGSTSYEQYF
CDR3nt: TGTGCCAGCAGCCAAGACTCTAGGGGTTCCACTTCCTACGAGCAGTACTTC

j_gene: TRBJ2-5
v_gene: TRBV9
abundance: few
d_gene: NA
CDR3aa: CASSEWGSQETQYF
CDR3nt: TGTGCCAGCAGCGAGTGGGGGAGTCAAGAGACCCAGTACTTC

j_gene: TRBJ1-4
v_gene: TRBV9
abundance: NA
d_gene: NA
CDR3aa: CASSVAGTNEKLFF
CDR3nt: TGTGCCAGCAGCGTAGCGGGGACTAATGAAAAACTGTTTTTT

j_gene: TRBJ1-5
v_gene: TRBV5-4
abundance: NA
d_gene: NA
CDR3aa: CASSAGGTNSNQPQHF
CDR3nt: TGTGCCAGCAGCGCCGGGGGGACTAATAGCAATCAGCCCCAGCATTTT

j_gene: TRBJ1-1
v_gene: TRBV27
abundance: NA
d_gene: NA
CDR3aa: CASSLQGAEAFF
CDR3nt: TGTGCCAGCAGTTTACAGGGTGCTGAAGCTTTCTTT

j_gene: TRBJ2-1
v_gene: TRBV7-9
abundance: NA
d_gene: NA
CDR3aa: CASSLASGLDSYNEQFF
CDR3nt: TGTGCCAGCAGCTTAGCGTCAGGACTTGACTCCTACAATGAGCAGTTCTTC

j_gene: TRBJ2-4
v_gene: TRBV4-3
abundance: NA
d_gene: NA
CDR3aa: CASSQDPPVGAKNIQYF
CDR3nt: TGCGCCAGCAGCCAAGATCCCCCAGTAGGAGCCAAAAACATTCAGTACTTC

j_gene: TRBJ1-1
v_gene: TRBV5-1
abundance: NA
d_gene: NA
CDR3aa: CASRGGGNTEAFF
CDR3nt: TGCGCCAGCAGGGGAGGGGGTAACACTGAAGCTTTCTTT

j_gene: TRBJ2-2
v_gene: TRBV7-3
abundance: NA
d_gene: NA
CDR3aa: CASSKHSGARGTGELFF
CDR3nt: TGTGCCAGCAGCAAACACTCGGGGGCGCGGGGCACCGGGGAGCTGTTTTTT

j_gene: TRBJ2-1
v_gene: TRBV5-1
abundance: NA
d_gene: NA
CDR3aa: CASSFDVGGAGNEQFF
CDR3nt: TGCGCCAGCAGCTTCGACGTTGGGGGGGCCGGCAATGAGCAGTTCTTC

j_gene: TRBJ1-3
v_gene: TRBV27
abundance: NA
d_gene: NA
CDR3aa: CASSLTGRIVLWGNTIYF
CDR3nt: TGTGCCAGCAGTTTAACAGGGAGGATAGTCCTCTGGGGAAACACCATATATTTT

j_gene: TRBJ2-1
v_gene: TRBV7-9
abundance: once
d_gene: TRBD1
CDR3aa: CASSLTGDEQFF
CDR3nt: TGTGCCAGCAGCTTGACAGGGGATGAGCAGTTCTTC

j_gene: TRBJ2-1
v_gene: TRBV9
abundance: NA
d_gene: TRBD2
CDR3aa: CASSVNSGSSQWAEQFF
CDR3nt: TGTGCCAGCAGCGTAAATAGCGGGAGTTCACAGTGGGCTGAGCAGTTCTTC

j_gene: TRBJ2-1
v_gene: TRBV5-4
abundance: NA
d_gene: NA
CDR3aa: CASSSYGQGRSSYNEQFF
CDR3nt: TGTGCCAGCAGCTCGTATGGGCAGGGAAGGAGCTCCTACAATGAGCAGTTCTTC